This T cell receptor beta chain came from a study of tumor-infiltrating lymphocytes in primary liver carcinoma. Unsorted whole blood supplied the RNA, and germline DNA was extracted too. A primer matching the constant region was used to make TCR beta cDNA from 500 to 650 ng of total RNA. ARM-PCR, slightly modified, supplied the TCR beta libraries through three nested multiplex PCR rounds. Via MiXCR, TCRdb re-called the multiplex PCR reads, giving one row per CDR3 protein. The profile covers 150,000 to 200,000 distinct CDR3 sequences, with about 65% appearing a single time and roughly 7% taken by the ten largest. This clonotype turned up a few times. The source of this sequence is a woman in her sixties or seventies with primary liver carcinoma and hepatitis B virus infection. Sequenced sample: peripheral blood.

This CDR3 is CAISGTIEASTDTQYF. Written as DNA, the CDR3 is TGTGCCATCAGCGGGACTATCGAAGCTAGCACAGATACGCAGTATTTT. This sequence joins TRBV10-3 and TRBJ2-3; 7 nucleotides agree with TRBD2. Germline values: CDR1 ENHRY, CDR2 SYGVKD. With 6 bases clipped from V and 0 bases from J, the junction kept 9 bases outside the gene matches. This CDR3 contains 16 residues.